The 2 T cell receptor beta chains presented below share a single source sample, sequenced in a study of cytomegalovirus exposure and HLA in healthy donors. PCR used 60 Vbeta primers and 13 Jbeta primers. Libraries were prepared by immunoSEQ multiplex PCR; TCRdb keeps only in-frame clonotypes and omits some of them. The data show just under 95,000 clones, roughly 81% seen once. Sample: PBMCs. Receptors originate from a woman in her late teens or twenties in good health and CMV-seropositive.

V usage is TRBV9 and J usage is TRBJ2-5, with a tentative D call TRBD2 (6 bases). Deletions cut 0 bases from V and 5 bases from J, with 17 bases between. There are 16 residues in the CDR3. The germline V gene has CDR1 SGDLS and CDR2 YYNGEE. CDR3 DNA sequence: TGTGCCAGCAGCGTAGGTTCGGGCCACGCGGGGGAGACCCAGTACTTC. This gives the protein CASSVGSGHAGETQYF.

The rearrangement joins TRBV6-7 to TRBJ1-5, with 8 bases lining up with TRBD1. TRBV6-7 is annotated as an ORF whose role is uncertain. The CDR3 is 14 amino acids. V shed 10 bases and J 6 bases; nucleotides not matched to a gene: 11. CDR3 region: CATPGQGVCQPQHF. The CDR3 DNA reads TGTGCCACCCCCGGACAGGGTGTTTGTCAGCCCCAGCATTTT.